This T cell receptor (beta chain) emerged from a study of T cell responses to AZD1222 COVID-19 vaccine. Study findings and constraints: CD4 TCRs covered the whole spike, strongest at regions 160-218 and 743-854. The reported proportion of spike-specific TCRs targeting unmutated variant regions was nearly half.

Using immunoSEQ multiplex PCR, the repertoire was profiled, and TCRdb retains in-frame clones only, with some absent. The sample contains tens of thousands of clones, about nine tenths of which appear only once. CDR3 length: 16 residues. J gave up 3 bases and V 5 bases, and 10 bases lay outside the gene matches. The germline gives CDR1 SNHLY, CDR2 FYNNEI. Notes on this clone: The antigen remains unidentified.

The sample was peripheral blood, taken on day 0 of AZD1222 vaccination. This sequence joins TRBV2 and TRBJ1-5, with TRBD1 matching 7 bases. This clonotype originated in an adult in good health. For the CDR3, the DNA is TGTGCCAGCAGTTATGGACAGACAGGGAACAATCAGCCCCAGCATTTT. Amino acids: CASSYGQTGNNQPQHF.